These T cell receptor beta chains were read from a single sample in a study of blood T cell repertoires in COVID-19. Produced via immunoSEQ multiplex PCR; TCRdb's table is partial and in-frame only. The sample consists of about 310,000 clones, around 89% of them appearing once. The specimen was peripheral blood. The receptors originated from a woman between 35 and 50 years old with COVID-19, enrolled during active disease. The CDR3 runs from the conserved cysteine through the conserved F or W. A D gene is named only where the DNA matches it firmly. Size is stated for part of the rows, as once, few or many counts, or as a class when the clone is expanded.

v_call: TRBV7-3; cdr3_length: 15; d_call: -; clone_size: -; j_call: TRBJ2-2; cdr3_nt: TGTGCCAGCAGCTCCCGGACAGGGAGGGCCGGGGAGCTGTTTTTT; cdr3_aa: CASSSRTGRAGELFF
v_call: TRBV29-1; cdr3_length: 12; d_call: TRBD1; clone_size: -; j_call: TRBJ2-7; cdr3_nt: TGCAGCGCGTCCGGGACAGTCTACGAGCAGTACTTC; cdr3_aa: CSASGTVYEQYF
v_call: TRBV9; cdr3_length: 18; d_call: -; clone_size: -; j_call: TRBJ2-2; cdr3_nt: TGTGCCAGCAGCGTAGTTGGGGATTGGGGACATTTCACCGGGGAGCTGTTTTTT; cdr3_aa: CASSVVGDWGHFTGELFF
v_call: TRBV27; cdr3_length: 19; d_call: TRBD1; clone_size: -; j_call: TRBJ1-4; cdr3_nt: TGTGCCAGCAGTTTAAGGGGCTGGGGGAGGCAGGGGGCAAGAGAAAAACTGTTTTTT; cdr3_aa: CASSLRGWGRQGAREKLFF
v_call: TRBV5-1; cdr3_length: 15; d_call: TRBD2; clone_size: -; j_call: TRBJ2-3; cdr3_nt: TGCGCCAGCTGGGGGCGGGGGGGCCTCGGAGATACGCAGTATTTT; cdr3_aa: CASWGRGGLGDTQYF
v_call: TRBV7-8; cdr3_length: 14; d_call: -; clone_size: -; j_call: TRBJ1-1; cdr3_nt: TGTGCCAGCAGCTTCGGGAAAGTGAGGGCTGAAGCTTTCTTT; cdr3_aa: CASSFGKVRAEAFF
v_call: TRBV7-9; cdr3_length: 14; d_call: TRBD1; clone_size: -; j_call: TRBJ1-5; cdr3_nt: TGTGCCAGCAGCTCGGACAGGGGGTATCAGCCCCAGCATTTT; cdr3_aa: CASSSDRGYQPQHF
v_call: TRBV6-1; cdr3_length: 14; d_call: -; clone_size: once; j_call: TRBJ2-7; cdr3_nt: TGTGCCAGCAGTGAAGGGTACGGGGTTTACGAGCAGTACTTC; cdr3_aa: CASSEGYGVYEQYF
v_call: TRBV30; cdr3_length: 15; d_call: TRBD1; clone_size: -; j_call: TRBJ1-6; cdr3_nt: TGTGCCTGGAGTTTCCGGGACAGGGTTATGTCACCCCTCCACTTT; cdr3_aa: CAWSFRDRVMSPLHF
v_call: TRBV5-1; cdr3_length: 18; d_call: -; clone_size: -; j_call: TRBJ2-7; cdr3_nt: TGCGCCAGCAGCTTCGCGCGGGGACCCCCCGACTTTATGTACGAGCAGTACTTC; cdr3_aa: CASSFARGPPDFMYEQYF
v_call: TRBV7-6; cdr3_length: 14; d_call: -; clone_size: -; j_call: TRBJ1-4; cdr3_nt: TGTGCCAGCAGCTTGACAACAACTAATGAAAAACTGTTTTTT; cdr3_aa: CASSLTTTNEKLFF
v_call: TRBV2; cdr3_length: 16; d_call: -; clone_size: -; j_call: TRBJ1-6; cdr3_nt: TGTGCCAGCAGTGAACAAGGAGGGGCAGGTAATTCACCCCTCCACTTT; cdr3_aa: CASSEQGGAGNSPLHF
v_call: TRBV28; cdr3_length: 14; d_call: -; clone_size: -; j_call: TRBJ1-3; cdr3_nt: TGTGCCAGCAGTTTTTACAGGGCTGGAAACACCATATATTTT; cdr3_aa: CASSFYRAGNTIYF
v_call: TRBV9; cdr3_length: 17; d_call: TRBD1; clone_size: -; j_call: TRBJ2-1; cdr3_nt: TGTGCCAGCAGCACACGGGGAACAGGGGGCAGGAGCTATGAGCAGTTCTTC; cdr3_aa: CASSTRGTGGRSYEQFF
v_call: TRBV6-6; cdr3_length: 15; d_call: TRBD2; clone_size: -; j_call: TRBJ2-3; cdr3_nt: TGTGCCAGCAGTTCGACGGGGGGGGTTACAGATACGCAGTATTTT; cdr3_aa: CASSSTGGVTDTQYF
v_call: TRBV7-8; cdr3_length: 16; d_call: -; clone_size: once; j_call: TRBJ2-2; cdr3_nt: TGTGCCAGCAGTCCAGAGGAGGGGGCACAGGTCGGGGAGCTGTTTTTT; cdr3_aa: CASSPEEGAQVGELFF
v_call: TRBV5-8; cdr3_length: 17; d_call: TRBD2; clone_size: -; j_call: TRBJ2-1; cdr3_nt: TGTGCCCGAGAAGGCGGGAGTTCCCTTAGAGCGAGGAATGAGCAGTTCTTC; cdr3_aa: CAREGGSSLRARNEQFF
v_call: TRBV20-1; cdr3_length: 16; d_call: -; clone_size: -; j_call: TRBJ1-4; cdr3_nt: TGCAGTGCTAGTAGCGCCCAGATCGCAACTAATGAAAAACTGTTTTTT; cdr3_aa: CSASSAQIATNEKLFF
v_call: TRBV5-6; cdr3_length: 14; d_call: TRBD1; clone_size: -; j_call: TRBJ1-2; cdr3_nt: TGTGCCAGCAGCTTCGACAGGGGTACTTATGGCTACACCTTC; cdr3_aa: CASSFDRGTYGYTF
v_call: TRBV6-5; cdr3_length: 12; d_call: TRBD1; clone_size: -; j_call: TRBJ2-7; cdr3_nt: TGTGCCAGCAGTCAGGCCGGGACAGGGGAATACTTC; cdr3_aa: CASSQAGTGEYF
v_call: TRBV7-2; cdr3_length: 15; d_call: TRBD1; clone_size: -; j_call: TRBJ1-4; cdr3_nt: TGTGCCAGCAGCTTAGCGGGGACAGGGGACGAAAAACTGTTTTTT; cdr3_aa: CASSLAGTGDEKLFF
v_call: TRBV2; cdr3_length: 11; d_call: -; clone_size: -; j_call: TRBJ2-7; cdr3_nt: TGTGCCAGCAGTCCATCCTACGAGCAGTACTTC; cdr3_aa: CASSPSYEQYF
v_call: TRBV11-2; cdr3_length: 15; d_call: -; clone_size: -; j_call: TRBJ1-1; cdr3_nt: TGTGCCAGCAGCCCCCCGCAGCTAGTGAACACTGAAGCTTTCTTT; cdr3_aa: CASSPPQLVNTEAFF
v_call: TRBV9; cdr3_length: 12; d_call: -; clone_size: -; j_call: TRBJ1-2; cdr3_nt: TGTGCCAGCAGCGTCTCGAACTATGGCTACACCTTC; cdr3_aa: CASSVSNYGYTF
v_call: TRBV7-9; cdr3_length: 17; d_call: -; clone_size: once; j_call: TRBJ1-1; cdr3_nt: TGTGCCAGCAGCTCCAGAGGGGGAGTCAGTATGAACACTGAAGCTTTCTTT; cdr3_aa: CASSSRGGVSMNTEAFF
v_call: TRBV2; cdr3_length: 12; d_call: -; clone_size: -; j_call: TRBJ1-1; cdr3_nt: TGTGCCAGCAGTTATTCTCGCACTGAAGCTTTCTTT; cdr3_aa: CASSYSRTEAFF
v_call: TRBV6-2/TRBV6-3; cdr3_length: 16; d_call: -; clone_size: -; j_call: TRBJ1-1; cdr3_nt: TGTGCCAGCAGTCCCCGGGAGACCTACATGAACACTGAAGCTTTCTTT; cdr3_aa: CASSPRETYMNTEAFF
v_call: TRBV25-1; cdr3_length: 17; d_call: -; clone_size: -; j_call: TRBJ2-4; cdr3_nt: TGTGCCAGCAGTGACACAACCGGGGGGCCTACCAAAAACATTCAGTACTTC; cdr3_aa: CASSDTTGGPTKNIQYF
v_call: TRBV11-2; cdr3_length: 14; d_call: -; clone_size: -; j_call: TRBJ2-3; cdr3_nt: TGTGCCAGCAGCTTAGGACTTTCCACAGATACGCAGTATTTT; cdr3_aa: CASSLGLSTDTQYF
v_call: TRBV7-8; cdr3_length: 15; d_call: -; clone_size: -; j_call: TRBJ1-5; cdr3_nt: TGTGCCAGCAGCTCCTCAACAGGGTCCGATCAGCCCCAGCATTTT; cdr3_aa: CASSSSTGSDQPQHF
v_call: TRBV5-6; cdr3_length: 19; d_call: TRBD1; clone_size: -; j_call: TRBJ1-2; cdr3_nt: TGTGCCAGCAGCTTTAATTTGGGACAGCTCCCGGTGGATAACTATGGCTACACCTTC; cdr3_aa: CASSFNLGQLPVDNYGYTF
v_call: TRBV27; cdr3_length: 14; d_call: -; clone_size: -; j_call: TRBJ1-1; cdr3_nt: TGTGCCAGCAGTACTATCCAGGGTAGCACTGAAGCTTTCTTT; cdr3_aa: CASSTIQGSTEAFF
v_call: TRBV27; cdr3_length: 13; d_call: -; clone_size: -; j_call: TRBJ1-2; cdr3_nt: TGTGCCAGCAGTTTATCGACCGGGGTGGGCTACACCTTC; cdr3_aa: CASSLSTGVGYTF
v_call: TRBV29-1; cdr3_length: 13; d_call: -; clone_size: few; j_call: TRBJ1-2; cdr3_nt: TGCAGCGCCCTGACAGATTTAAACTATGGCTACACCTTC; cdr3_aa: CSALTDLNYGYTF
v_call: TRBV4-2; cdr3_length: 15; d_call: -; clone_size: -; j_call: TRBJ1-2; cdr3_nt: TGTGCCAGCAGCCAACTGGACAATTCTAACTATGGCTACACCTTC; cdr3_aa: CASSQLDNSNYGYTF
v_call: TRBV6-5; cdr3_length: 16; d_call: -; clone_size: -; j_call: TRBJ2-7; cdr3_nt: TGTGCCAGCAGTTCACCGGGACAAAATAAACCCTACGAGCAGTACTTC; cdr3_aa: CASSSPGQNKPYEQYF
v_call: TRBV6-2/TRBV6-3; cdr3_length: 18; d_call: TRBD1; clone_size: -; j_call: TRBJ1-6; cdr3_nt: TGTGCCAGCAGTCTCCGGGGACAGACGAGCTCCTATAATTCACCCCTCCACTTT; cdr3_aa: CASSLRGQTSSYNSPLHF
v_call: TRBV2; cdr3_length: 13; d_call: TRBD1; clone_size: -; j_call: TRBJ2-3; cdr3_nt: TGTGCCAGCAGTCGACAGGGACCAGATACGCAGTATTTT; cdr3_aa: CASSRQGPDTQYF
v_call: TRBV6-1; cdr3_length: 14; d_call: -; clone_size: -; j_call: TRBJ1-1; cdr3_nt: TGTGCCAGCAGTGAGAACCGTAAAAACAGCGAAGCTTTCTTT; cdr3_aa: CASSENRKNSEAFF
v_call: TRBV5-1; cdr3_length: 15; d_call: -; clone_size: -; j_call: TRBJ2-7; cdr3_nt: TGCGCCAGCAGCTTGGGCCTAGGGGTCGGTTACGAGCAGTACTTC; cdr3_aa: CASSLGLGVGYEQYF
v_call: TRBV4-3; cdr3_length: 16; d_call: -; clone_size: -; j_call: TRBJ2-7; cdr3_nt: TGCGCCAGCAGCCAAGAGTCCCGGGGGTTGGGGTACGAGCAGTACTTC; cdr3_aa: CASSQESRGLGYEQYF
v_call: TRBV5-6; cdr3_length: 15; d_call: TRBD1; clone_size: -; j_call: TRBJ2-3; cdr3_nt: TGTGCCAGCTTCCCCACGACAGGGAGCGCAGATACGCAGTATTTT; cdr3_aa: CASFPTTGSADTQYF
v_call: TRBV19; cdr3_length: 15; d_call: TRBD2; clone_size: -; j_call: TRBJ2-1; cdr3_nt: TGTGCCAGTAGCGAGAGCGGGGGGTTATCCAATGAGCAGTTCTTC; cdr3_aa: CASSESGGLSNEQFF
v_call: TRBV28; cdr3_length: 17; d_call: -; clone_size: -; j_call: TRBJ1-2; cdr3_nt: TGTGCCAGCAGTTTCAGTCCTGCCCGGAGCCCAAACTATGGCTACACCTTC; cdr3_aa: CASSFSPARSPNYGYTF